One sample yielded the 2 T cell receptor beta chains listed below, sequenced in a study of PD-L1 blockade in urothelial cancer. Using immunoSEQ multiplex PCR, the repertoire was profiled, and TCRdb retains in-frame clones only, with some absent. The sample has 90,000 or so clones; 89% are singletons. Indicated time point: pretreatment peripheral blood. The sequencing here drew on PBMCs, taken around atezolizumab (anti-PD-L1) treatment. These receptors came from an elderly woman with urothelial cancer.

This chain links TRBV11-3 with TRBJ2-3, with D perhaps matching TRBD2 (5 bases). The CDR3 totals 15 residues. Germline lookup yields CDR1 SGHNT and CDR2 YENEEA. Between the trimmed V and J ends, which lost 5 bases and 3 bases, there was a span of 15 bases. CDR3 DNA: TGTGCCAGCAGCCAGGACGGGGTTGGAACAGATACGCAGTATTTT. Encoded protein: CASSQDGVGTDTQYF.

J is TRBJ2-7 and V is TRBV9, with D unclear. Trimming removed 4 bases at V and 5 bases at J, with 16 bases between. In germline, CDR1 is SGDLS, CDR2 YYNGEE. This CDR3 is built from 14 residues. Here the CDR3 reads CASSLLGGIDEQYF. The CDR3, as DNA: TGTGCCAGCAGCCTTCTAGGCGGAATCGACGAGCAGTACTTC. The complete variable domain, with remaining parts taken from reference TRBV9 and TRBJ2-7, reads DSGVTQTPKHLITATGQRVTLRCSPRSGDLSVYWYQQSLDQGLQFLIQYYNGEERAKGNILERFSAQQFPDLHSELNLSSLELGDSALYFCASSLLGGIDEQYFGPGTRLTVT.